This TCR beta chain was recovered during a study of blood T cell repertoires in COVID-19. This CDR3 has 16 residues. CDR1 and CDR2 (germline): LGHNA, YSLEER. V was shortened by 1 base and J by 4 bases, with 14 bases between the two germline ends. This clone came up once. This table comes from immunoSEQ multiplex PCR, and its TCRdb copy is limited to in-frame clones, with some not included. The sample records over 250,000 clones, about three quarters being singletons. The rearrangement joins TRBV4-3 to TRBJ2-1; weak D call: TRBD2 (7 bases). The sample comprised peripheral blood. This TCR came from an elderly woman with acute or convalescent COVID-19. CDR3 amino acids: CASSQVGGALYNEQFF. CDR3 coding DNA: TGCGCCAGCAGCCAAGTGGGGGGGGCCCTTTACAATGAGCAGTTCTTC.